The present entry profiles one T cell receptor (beta chain) with its context. The entry originates in a study of blood T cell repertoires in COVID-19. The wider study: Specimens from acute and convalescent COVID-19 originated in the United States, Italy and Spain.

Germline CDR1 and CDR2: MDHEN and SYDVKM. V gave up 5 bases and J gave up 0 bases; unmatched junction bases: 3. The CDR3 covers 15 residues. In the authors' methods: Estimates of nucleated cell counts were drawn from the amplification of reference gene primers. This table comes from immunoSEQ multiplex PCR, and its TCRdb copy is limited to in-frame clones, with some not included. V, J and clone size are those of that table, while D and trimming were read from the DNA. The sample shows roughly 130,000 clones, less than 90% of them seen only once. The sequence was obtained from a man between 65 and 80 years old with acute or convalescent COVID-19. The sample taken for sequencing was peripheral blood. The chain carries TRBV28 and TRBJ1-4; 7 nucleotides match TRBD1. CDR3 in DNA: TGTGCCAGCAGTCCTACAGGGGCAACTAATGAAAAACTGTTTTTT. Protein: CASSPTGATNEKLFF.